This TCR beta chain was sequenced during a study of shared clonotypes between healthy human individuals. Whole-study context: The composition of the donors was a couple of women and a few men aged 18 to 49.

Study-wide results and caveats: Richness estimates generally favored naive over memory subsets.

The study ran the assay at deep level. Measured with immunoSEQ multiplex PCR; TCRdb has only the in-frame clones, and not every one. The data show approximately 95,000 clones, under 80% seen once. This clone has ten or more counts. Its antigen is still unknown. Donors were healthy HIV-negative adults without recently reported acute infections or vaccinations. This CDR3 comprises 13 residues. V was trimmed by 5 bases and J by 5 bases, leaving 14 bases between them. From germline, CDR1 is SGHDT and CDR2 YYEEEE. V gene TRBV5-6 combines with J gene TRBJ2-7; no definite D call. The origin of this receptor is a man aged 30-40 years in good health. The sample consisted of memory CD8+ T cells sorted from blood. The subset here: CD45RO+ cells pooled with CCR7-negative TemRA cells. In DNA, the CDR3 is TGTGCCAGCAGGTGGTACAACGGGCACGAGCAGTACTTC. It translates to CASRWYNGHEQYF.